The sample holds one count of the clone carrying this TCR beta chain. Its antigen is unidentified. Using immunoSEQ multiplex PCR, the repertoire was profiled, and TCRdb retains in-frame clones only, with some absent. Of about 9,600 clones listed, more than 60% are singletons. The CDR3 loop spans 14 amino acids. Germline V gene data show CDR1 as MNHNY and CDR2 as SVGAGI (reference sequence). Trimming pared 1 base from V and 7 bases from J, leaving 14 bases between. This sample was included in a study of CD4+ T cells in melanoma. Study results and limitations: CD8+ T cell, macrophage and B cell function reportedly correlated with neoantigen-specific CD4+ T cells. Neoantigen-specific CD4+ T cells in melanoma reportedly had diverse differentiation states.

This TCR came from a human donor with melanoma. The rearrangement joins TRBV6-6 to TRBJ2-7; D possibly uses TRBD1 or TRBD2 (5 bases each). The sequencing sample was made of cells from a culture (not recorded whether cultured in vitro). CDR3 DNA: TGTGCCAGCAGTTACTTAGGCCCCGAGGGGGAGCAGTACTTC. As protein: CASSYLGPEGEQYF.